These 6 T cell receptor beta chains share one sample of origin, sequenced in a study of regulatory T cells in long-lasting Graves disease. CDR3-region Arm-PCR and iRepertoire HTBI primers produced the TCR beta libraries. TCRdb fed the multiplex PCR reads into MiXCR, producing one record per CDR3 protein. The sample yields 520,000 or so distinct CDR3 sequences, around 12% seen once. This sample's time point: newly diagnosed GD, antithyroid drugs for less than 3 months. RNA extracted from PBMCs served as the sequencing template. In addition, the sample was reused for a study of T cells in Graves' hyperthyroidism and ophthalmopathy.

The material was peripheral blood mononuclear cells (PBMCs), obtained at new diagnosis, from a patient treated with antithyroid drugs. These TCRs come from a woman aged 30 to 39 with Graves disease.

Ten or more counts support this clonotype. The CDR3 reads CASSVGWGGANYGYTF. In DNA, the CDR3 is TGTGCCAGCAGTGTGGGATGGGGGGGAGCTAACTATGGCTACACCTTC. The chain uses TRBV27 and TRBJ1-2, with D maybe TRBD1 (5 bases). Germline CDR1 MNHEY, CDR2 SMNVEV (reference sequence). This CDR3 is built from 16 residues. V lost 5 bases and J 0 bases, leaving 16 bases between the germline ends.

Regarding this clonotype: A clone one base away is much larger, so this may be a read error. This rearrangement joins TRBV12-3 or TRBV12-4 to TRBJ1-1, with a possible D match to TRBD1 (5 bases). With 11 bases removed from V and 7 bases from J, the gap between germline ends came to 20 bases. The CDR3 spans 13 residues. The DNA for the CDR3 is TGTGCCGGCACCGTTGGGACCTGGAATGAAGCTTTCTTT. Amino acids: CAGTVGTWNEAFF.

This clonotype has at least ten counts. The chain has TRBV29-1 and TRBJ1-1; D remains ambiguous. The germline V and J ends were trimmed by 3 bases and 0 bases, with 11 bases remaining between them. The CDR3 spans 14 residues. The germline V gene encodes CDR1 SQVTM and CDR2 ANQGSEA. In DNA, the CDR3 is TGCAGCGTTGAGAATAGGGCCGTGAACACTGAAGCTTTCTTT. It specifies CSVENRAVNTEAFF.

This clonotype was detected only a few times. This chain uses TRBV6-1 with TRBJ1-4; perhaps TRBD1 as D (6 bases). The V and J ends lost 6 bases and 8 bases respectively, with 22 bases between them. Germline V CDR1 and CDR2: MNHNS, SASEGT. The CDR3 consists of 16 residues. This chain's CDR3 is CASRLTFRVTGEKLFF. DNA for the CDR3: TGTGCCAGCAGATTAACCTTCAGGGTCACAGGGGAAAAACTGTTTTTT.

Turning to this clonotype: A far larger clone is one nucleotide away, so this likely arose from a read error. In this CDR3 the conserved last residue, phenylalanine or tryptophan, is missing, so a read error is likely. CDR3 residues: CASGRLAVSDTQYL. The CDR3 DNA is TGTGCCAGCGGGCGACTAGCGGTATCAGATACGCAGTATCTT. This sequence joins TRBV11-2 and TRBJ1-1, with TRBD2 matching 9 bases. The closer fit of TRBJ2-3 to the DNA end suggests the J call may be wrong. The CDR3 extends over 14 amino acids. Germline CDR1 SGHAT, CDR2 FQNNGV.

As to this clonotype: A much larger clone differs from this one at a single base, so this may be a read error. The gene calls are TRBV28 and TRBJ2-3; the D gene is possibly TRBD2 (6 bases). The germline gives CDR1 MDHEN, CDR2 SYDVKM. The CDR3 runs to 15 residues. Trimming shortened V by 5 bases and J by 3 bases, and 15 bases separated the two germline ends. The CDR3 DNA sequence: TGTGCCAGCAGTCCGGGACTCGAGGTGACAGATACGCAGTATTTT. It codes for CASSPGLEVTDTQYF.